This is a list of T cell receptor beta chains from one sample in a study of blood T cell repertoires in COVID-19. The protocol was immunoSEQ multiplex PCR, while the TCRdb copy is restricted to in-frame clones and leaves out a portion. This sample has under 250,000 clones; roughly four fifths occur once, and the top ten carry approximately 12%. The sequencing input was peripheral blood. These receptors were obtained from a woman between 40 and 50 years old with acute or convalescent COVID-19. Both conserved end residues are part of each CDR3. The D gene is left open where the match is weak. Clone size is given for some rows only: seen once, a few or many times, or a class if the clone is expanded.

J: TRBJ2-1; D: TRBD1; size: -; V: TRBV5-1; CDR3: CASSLEGQGGINEQFF; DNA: TGCGCCAGCAGCTTGGAAGGACAGGGAGGAATCAATGAGCAGTTCTTC
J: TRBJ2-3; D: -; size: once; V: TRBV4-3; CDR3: CASSQAAEYTQYF; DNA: TGCGCCAGCAGCCAGGCAGCGGAATATACGCAGTATTTT
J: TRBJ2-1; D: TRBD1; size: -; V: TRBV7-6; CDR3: CASSLDPDRANPYNEQFF; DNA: TGTGCCAGCAGCTTAGACCCTGACAGGGCCAACCCCTACAATGAGCAGTTCTTC
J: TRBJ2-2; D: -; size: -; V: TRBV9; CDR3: CASSETSYSRGELFF; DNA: TGTGCCAGCAGCGAGACTTCTTACTCGAGGGGGGAGCTGTTTTTT
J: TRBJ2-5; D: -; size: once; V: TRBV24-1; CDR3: CATSDPTGLETQYF; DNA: TGTGCCACCAGTGATCCCACAGGGTTGGAGACCCAGTACTTC
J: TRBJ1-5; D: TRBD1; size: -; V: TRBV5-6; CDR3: CASSLRTGASSQPQHF; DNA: TGTGCCAGCAGCTTGAGGACAGGGGCGAGTTCTCAGCCCCAGCATTTT
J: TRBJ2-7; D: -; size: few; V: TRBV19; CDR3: CASSREIHSYEQYF; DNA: TGTGCCAGTAGCCGGGAGATACACTCCTACGAGCAGTACTTC
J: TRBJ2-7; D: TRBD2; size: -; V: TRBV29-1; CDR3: CSVEDSGRPPYEQYF; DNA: TGCAGCGTTGAAGATAGCGGGAGACCTCCCTACGAGCAGTACTTC
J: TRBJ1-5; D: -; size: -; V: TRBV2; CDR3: CASSHRFSNQPQHF; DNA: TGTGCCAGCAGTCACAGGTTTAGCAATCAGCCCCAGCATTTT
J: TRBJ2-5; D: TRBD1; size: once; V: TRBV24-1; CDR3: CATSDPTGVETQYF; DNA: TGTGCCACCAGTGACCCGACAGGGGTGGAGACCCAGTACTTC
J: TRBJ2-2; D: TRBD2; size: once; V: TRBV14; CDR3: CASSQDSAHGTIVGGLFF; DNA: TGTGCCAGCAGCCAAGATTCGGCCCACGGGACTATCGTAGGTGGGCTGTTTTTT
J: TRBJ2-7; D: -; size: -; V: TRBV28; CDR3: CASTWGMRGIYEQYF; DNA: TGTGCCAGCACTTGGGGGATGAGGGGGATCTACGAGCAGTACTTC
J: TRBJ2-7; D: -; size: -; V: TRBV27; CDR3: CASSSGQPPYF; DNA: TGTGCCAGCAGTTCCGGACAGCCTCCGTACTTC